The 4 T cell receptor beta chains presented below share a single source sample, sequenced in a study of OX40 agonist ivuxolimab in advanced cancers. Sequenced by immunoSEQ multiplex PCR; TCRdb stores in-frame clones only, minus some. The sample consists of 45,000 to 65,000 clones, more than 70% of them appearing once. Sequenced material: CD4+ or CD8+ T cells sorted from blood, taken in a trial of the OX40 agonist ivuxolimab. These receptors were collected from an adult with an advanced solid tumor such as melanoma, head and neck, liver or kidney cancer.

The genes are TRBV5-1 and TRBJ2-2; 9 nucleotides agree with TRBD1. The J segment lost 6 bases and the V segment lost 4 bases, leaving 4 bases of the junction unmatched. CDR3 length: 14 amino acids. The germline V gene encodes CDR1 SGHRS and CDR2 YFSETQ. The CDR3 nucleotides read TGCGCCAGCAGCCGGGGACAGGGCCCCGGGGAGCTGTTTTTT. Amino acids: CASSRGQGPGELFF.

The rearrangement links TRBV6-5 to TRBJ2-7; perhaps D is TRBD1 or TRBD2 (5 bases each). The CDR3 contains 11 residues. V was shortened by 7 bases and J by 7 bases, with 11 bases between the two germline ends. CDR1 is MNHEY, CDR2 SVGAGI, per germline. The DNA of the CDR3 is TGTGCCAGCAAATGGGGGTGGGAGCAGTACTTC. Encoded protein: CASKWGWEQYF.

The chain joins TRBV9 to TRBJ1-3; possible D gene TRBD1, 5 bases. Germline values: CDR1 SGDLS, CDR2 YYNGEE. Trimming took 0 bases from V and 0 from J, leaving 16 bases between them. The CDR3 length is 18 residues. The CDR3 protein is CASSVALRGGSSGNTIYF. CDR3 DNA sequence: TGTGCCAGCAGCGTAGCTTTAAGGGGTGGATCCTCTGGAAACACCATATATTTT.

The J gene is TRBJ2-7, the V gene TRBV5-5; no reliable D call. The CDR3 length is 13 residues. The V end was cut by 6 bases, the J end by 0 bases, with 10 bases between. Per the germline V gene, CDR1 is SGHKS and CDR2 is YYEKEE (reference sequence). In DNA form, the CDR3 reads TGTGCCAGCACACGGCTCGCCTCCTACGAGCAGTACTTC. This translates into CASTRLASYEQYF.